The rows below give T cell receptor beta chains drawn from one sample of a study of blood T cell repertoires in COVID-19. Measured with immunoSEQ multiplex PCR; TCRdb has only the in-frame clones, and not every one. The table has about 11,000 clones, around 90% seen once. The material sequenced was peripheral blood. These receptors were taken from a human donor in a cohort sampled during active COVID-19. CDR3s include the opening cysteine and the closing phenylalanine or tryptophan. A D gene is named only where the DNA matches it firmly. Clone size is stated in some rows and not others, as once, few, many or a class when expanded.

d_gene	abundance	v_gene	j_gene	CDR3aa	CDR3nt
TRBD2	NA	TRBV10-3	TRBJ2-1	CAISAWSGGGYEQFF	TGTGCCATCAGTGCTTGGTCGGGAGGCGGTTATGAGCAGTTCTTC
NA	NA	TRBV6-5	TRBJ2-7	CASSGLRIHSYEQYF	TGTGCCAGCAGCGGGTTGAGGATCCATTCCTACGAGCAGTACTTC
NA	NA	TRBV7-2	TRBJ2-5	CASSLVRGEETQYF	TGTGCCAGCAGCTTAGTCAGGGGAGAAGAGACCCAGTACTTC
TRBD2	NA	TRBV19	TRBJ2-7	CASSVLAGVDEQYF	TGTGCCAGTAGTGTGCTAGCGGGAGTTGACGAGCAGTACTTC
NA	NA	TRBV5-4	TRBJ2-5	CASSVLQEETQYF	TGTGCCAGCAGCGTCTTACAAGAAGAGACCCAGTACTTC
NA	NA	TRBV28	TRBJ2-5	CASPRWRRKETQYF	TGTGCCAGCCCCCGGTGGAGACGAAAAGAGACCCAGTACTTC
NA	NA	TRBV11-2	TRBJ2-7	CASSPSRGRYEQYF	TGTGCCAGCAGCCCAAGCAGGGGGAGGTACGAGCAGTACTTC
NA	NA	TRBV28	TRBJ2-2	CASSRGTVRMGELFF	TGTGCCAGCAGCCGCGGGACAGTAAGGATGGGAGAGCTGTTTTTT
NA	once	TRBV7-9	TRBJ1-5	CASSEMGALGQPQHF	TGTGCCAGCAGCGAGATGGGGGCCCTGGGGCAGCCCCAGCATTTT
NA	NA	TRBV2	TRBJ2-3	CASSDSAGNRGTQYF	TGTGCCAGCAGTGACTCGGCGGGTAACCGTGGTACGCAGTATTTT
TRBD2	NA	TRBV5-1	TRBJ2-1	CASTRLAGDGNEQFF	TGCGCCAGCACAAGACTAGCGGGAGATGGAAATGAGCAGTTCTTC
NA	NA	TRBV11-3	TRBJ2-3	CASSPGSSGTDTQYF	TGTGCCAGCAGCCCCGGGTCTAGCGGCACAGATACGCAGTATTTT
TRBD1	NA	TRBV11-3	TRBJ2-2	CASSLGQVDTGELFF	TGTGCCAGCAGCCTTGGACAGGTGGACACCGGGGAGCTGTTTTTT
NA	NA	TRBV14	TRBJ1-2	CASSQDLSPRGYTF	TGTGCCAGCAGCCAAGATCTCAGCCCTAGGGGCTACACCTTC
NA	NA	TRBV5-4	TRBJ2-2	CASSLNRANTGELFF	TGTGCCAGCAGCTTGAACAGGGCGAACACCGGGGAGCTGTTTTTT
NA	NA	TRBV29-1	TRBJ2-5	CSGHSQGTETQYF	TGCAGCGGACACTCACAGGGTACCGAGACCCAGTACTTC
NA	NA	TRBV9	TRBJ1-6	CASSVEAGGNSPLHF	TGTGCCAGCAGCGTAGAAGCGGGGGGCAATTCACCCCTCCACTTT
NA	NA	TRBV19	TRBJ2-5	CASRQGNWETQYF	TGTGCCAGTAGGCAGGGGAATTGGGAGACCCAGTACTTC
NA	NA	TRBV5-6	TRBJ1-2	CASIQGGYYGYTF	TGTGCCAGCATCCAAGGGGGATACTATGGCTACACCTTC
NA	NA	TRBV27	TRBJ2-4	CASSLWQGSNIQYF	TGTGCCAGCAGTTTATGGCAGGGAAGTAACATTCAGTACTTC